Sequencing of this TCR beta chain was carried out in a study of blood T cell repertoires in COVID-19. At the level of the study: The samples span acute and convalescent COVID-19 from the United States, Italy and Spain. Sources were T cells, B-cell-depleted T cells, or PBMCs; the material itself was cDNA or gDNA.

In the original analysis: Amplification of reference gene primers provided the estimated nucleated cell counts. Profiling relied on immunoSEQ multiplex PCR, and the TCRdb table lists in-frame clones only, not all of them. The V and J calls and the clone size are those of that table, but D and trimming were determined from the DNA. The table lists approximately 260,000 clones, 89% of them singletons. The CDR3 has 14 amino acids. After removal of 3 bases from V and 6 bases from J, the junction contained 5 bases not matched to a gene. Germline V gene sequence: CDR1 GTSNPN, CDR2 SVGIG (reference sequence). The sample holds one count of this clone.

This TCR derives from a woman aged 40 to 50 who had recovered from COVID-19. The sample was peripheral blood. The chain recombines TRBV30 with TRBJ1-5; 10 nucleotides match TRBD1. In nucleotides, the CDR3 is TGTGCCTGGAGCCCGGGACAGGGGAGTCAGCCCCAGCATTTT. Translating gives CAWSPGQGSQPQHF.